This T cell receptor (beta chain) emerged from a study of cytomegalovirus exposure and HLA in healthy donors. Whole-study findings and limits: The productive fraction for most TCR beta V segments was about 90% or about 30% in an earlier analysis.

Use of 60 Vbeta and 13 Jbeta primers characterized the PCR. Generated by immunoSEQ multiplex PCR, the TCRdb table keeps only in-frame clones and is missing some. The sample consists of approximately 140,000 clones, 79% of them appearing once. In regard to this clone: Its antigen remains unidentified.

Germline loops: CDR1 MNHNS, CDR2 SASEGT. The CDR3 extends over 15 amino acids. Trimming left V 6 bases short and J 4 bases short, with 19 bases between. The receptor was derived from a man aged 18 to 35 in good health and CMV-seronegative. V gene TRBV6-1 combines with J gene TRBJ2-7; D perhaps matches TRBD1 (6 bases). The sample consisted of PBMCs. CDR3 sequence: CASSHQPSGTYEQYF. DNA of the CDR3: TGTGCCAGCAGCCACCAACCCTCCGGGACATACGAGCAGTACTTC.